This T cell receptor (beta chain) originates from a study of untreated major depressive disorder. The study's findings and limits: Depressed patients' CD4+ T cells carried increased TRBV05-01 (Vbeta 5.1) usage versus control CD4+ T cells.

V dropped 3 bases and J dropped 6; count of bases not matched to a gene: 4. The CDR3 covers 16 residues. Germline CDR1 and CDR2: MNHNS and SASEGT. Concerning this clone itself: Its antigen is currently unknown.

Clones were read by immunoSEQ multiplex PCR, and TCRdb kept only the in-frame ones, dropping some. The sample records some 13,000 clones, approximately 90% being singletons. The clonotype originates from a woman in her 30s with major depressive disorder. Sequencing was done on a sample of CD4+ T cells from PBMCs. This chain uses TRBV6-1 with TRBJ2-1; 14 nucleotides match TRBD2. The CDR3 sequence is CASSDPGTSGSNEQFF. The CDR3 DNA reads TGTGCCAGCAGTGACCCTGGGACTAGCGGGAGCAATGAGCAGTTCTTC.